The entry below gives a single T cell receptor beta chain sequence along with its context. The antigen is unknown. The record originates from a study of cytomegalovirus exposure and HLA in healthy donors. Findings and caveats of the study: Follow-up analysis seemed to connect common viral pathogens with several of the most significant clusters identified. Researchers counted approximately 160 TCR beta chains as cytomegalovirus-associated. Earlier analysis yielded a pattern in which most TCR beta V segments were productive about 90% or about 30% of the time.

This CDR3 has 14 amino acids. The J segment lost 2 bases and the V segment lost 6 bases, leaving 6 bases of the junction unmatched. Germline CDR1 and CDR2: MNHEY and SVGAGI. Researchers ran the PCR with 60 Vbeta and 13 Jbeta primers. Assay used: immunoSEQ multiplex PCR; TCRdb lists only in-frame clones, some missing. The sample consists of 140,000 or so clones, roughly 85% of them appearing once. Samples came from healthy bone marrow donors. This rearrangement joins TRBV6-5 to TRBJ1-1, with 7 bases aligning to TRBD1. The receptor comes from a woman aged 25 to 39 in good health and CMV-seronegative. The specimen was PBMCs. The CDR3 sequence: CASRRDRTNTEAFF. CDR3 coding DNA: TGTGCCAGCAGAAGGGACAGAACAAACACTGAAGCTTTCTTT.